This is a list of T cell receptor beta chains from one sample in a study of beta chain features in type 1 diabetes. Produced via immunoSEQ multiplex PCR; TCRdb's table is partial and in-frame only. This sample has roughly 15,000 clones, with 70% found just once. The sequenced material came from stem cell memory CD4+ T cells from blood. All receptors derive from a man aged 30-40 years with type 1 diabetes. Each CDR3 is given with its conserved first and last residue. The D gene is left open where the match is weak. Clone size appears in some rows only: once, few, many, or a class for an expanded clone.

j_gene	d_gene	abundance	v_gene	CDR3aa	CDR3nt
TRBJ2-1	TRBD2	-	TRBV19	CASSGGGALYNEQFF	TGTGCCAGTAGTGGCGGGGGGGCCCTCTACAATGAGCAGTTCTTC
TRBJ2-5	TRBD2	-	TRBV11-2	CASSFRRGRQETQYF	TGTGCCAGCAGCTTTAGGCGGGGGAGACAAGAGACCCAGTACTTC
TRBJ1-4	-	-	TRBV18	CASSPRATNEKLFF	TGTGCCAGCTCACCGCGGGCAACTAATGAAAAACTGTTTTTT
TRBJ2-5	-	-	TRBV11-2	CASSHTPETQYF	TGTGCCAGCAGCCATACTCCAGAGACCCAGTACTTC
TRBJ2-4	TRBD1	-	TRBV2	CASSGGQGSIQYF	TGTGCCAGCAGTGGAGGACAGGGTAGCATTCAGTACTTC
TRBJ1-3	-	-	TRBV7-2	CASSERGAGNTIYF	TGTGCCAGCAGCGAAAGGGGTGCTGGAAACACCATATATTTT
TRBJ2-7	TRBD1	few	TRBV29-1	CSVARDRSYEQYF	TGCAGCGTTGCCAGGGACAGGTCCTACGAGCAGTACTTC
TRBJ1-6	-	once	TRBV9	CASSGQNSPLHF	TGTGCCAGCAGCGGTCAGAATTCACCCCTCCACTTT
TRBJ2-1	TRBD1	-	TRBV11-2	CASSPTGGKNNEQFF	TGTGCCAGCAGTCCAACAGGGGGCAAGAACAATGAGCAGTTCTTC
TRBJ2-1	-	once	TRBV11-1	CASSKTWARGYNEQFF	TGTGCCAGCAGCAAAACGTGGGCTCGGGGTTACAATGAGCAGTTCTTC
TRBJ2-7	TRBD1	-	TRBV27	CASSSGQGTAYEQYF	TGTGCCAGCAGTTCAGGACAGGGGACGGCCTACGAGCAGTACTTC
TRBJ2-7	-	-	TRBV5-1	CASSLEVGPYEQYF	TGCGCCAGCAGCTTGGAGGTGGGCCCCTACGAGCAGTACTTC
TRBJ2-7	TRBD1	-	TRBV28	CASSFLPGQGIREQYF	TGTGCCAGCAGTTTTTTACCGGGACAGGGAATACGGGAGCAGTACTTC
TRBJ2-1	-	-	TRBV7-8	CASSPGPGGGGNEQFF	TGTGCCAGCAGCCCTGGACCGGGGGGCGGTGGAAATGAGCAGTTCTTC
TRBJ2-7	-	few	TRBV29-1	CSGGGSLYEQYF	TGCAGCGGAGGGGGAAGCCTCTACGAGCAGTACTTC
TRBJ2-5	-	-	TRBV5-4	CASSLVGRGFQETQYF	TGTGCCAGCAGCTTGGTCGGAAGGGGGTTCCAAGAGACCCAGTACTTC
TRBJ2-1	-	-	TRBV28	CASTPDSSYNEQFF	TGTGCCAGCACCCCGGACAGCTCCTACAATGAGCAGTTCTTC
TRBJ2-2	-	-	TRBV10-3	CAIRAVGATVNTGELFF	TGTGCCATCCGCGCGGTGGGGGCAACAGTGAACACCGGGGAGCTGTTTTTT
TRBJ2-3	TRBD2	-	TRBV2	CASSVLAGDTQYF	TGTGCCAGCAGTGTGCTAGCGGGAGATACGCAGTATTTT
TRBJ2-5	TRBD2	-	TRBV5-1	CASSLGLAGKETQYF	TGCGCCAGCAGCTTGGGGCTAGCGGGCAAAGAGACCCAGTACTTC
TRBJ2-1	TRBD2	-	TRBV4-2	CASSQRLAGANEQFF	TGTGCCAGCAGCCAACGTCTAGCGGGGGCCAATGAGCAGTTCTTC
TRBJ1-1	-	-	TRBV7-3	CASSPRPEERAFF	TGTGCCAGCAGCCCAAGGCCAGAGGAGAGAGCTTTCTTT
TRBJ1-5	-	once	TRBV30	CAWSVRGNQPQHF	TGTGCCTGGAGTGTTCGAGGCAATCAGCCCCAGCATTTT
TRBJ1-4	-	-	TRBV6-6	CASSPGTAEKLFF	TGTGCCAGCAGCCCCGGGACTGCTGAAAAACTGTTTTTT
TRBJ2-3	TRBD2	-	TRBV4-2	CASSRPGSGGFTDTQYF	TGTGCCAGCAGCCGCCCGGGGAGCGGGGGTTTCACAGATACGCAGTATTTT
TRBJ2-1	-	-	TRBV5-8	CASSLLLSRGYNEQFF	TGTGCCAGCAGCTTGCTGTTATCCCGGGGTTACAATGAGCAGTTCTTC
TRBJ2-1	-	few	TRBV28	CASTKPGQGGQFF	TGTGCCAGCACAAAGCCCGGCCAGGGAGGGCAGTTCTTC
TRBJ2-7	-	-	TRBV18	CASSPPTEDEQYF	TGTGCCAGCTCACCACCTACGGAGGACGAGCAGTACTTC
TRBJ2-7	TRBD1	-	TRBV2	CASHYGTGGTYEQYF	TGTGCCAGCCACTACGGGACAGGCGGAACCTACGAGCAGTACTTC
TRBJ1-2	TRBD1	-	TRBV7-2	CASRARDRGGYTF	TGTGCCAGCAGGGCCCGGGACAGGGGGGGCTACACCTTC
TRBJ2-5	-	-	TRBV5-1	CASSLADPGLQYF	TGCGCCAGCAGCTTGGCCGATCCGGGATTACAGTACTTC
TRBJ2-3	-	few	TRBV7-3	CASSTGTGRDTQYF	TGTGCCAGCAGCACAGGGACGGGGCGGGATACGCAGTATTTT
TRBJ2-1	TRBD2	-	TRBV5-1	CASWASGGEQFF	TGCGCCAGCTGGGCTAGCGGGGGGGAGCAGTTCTTC
TRBJ1-1	-	-	TRBV30	CAWSHNGGGAFF	TGTGCCTGGAGTCATAATGGCGGCGGAGCTTTCTTT
TRBJ2-5	TRBD2	-	TRBV2	CASSDSGGAERETQYF	TGTGCCAGCAGTGATAGCGGGGGGGCCGAGAGAGAGACCCAGTACTTC
TRBJ2-7	TRBD2	-	TRBV4-1	CASSQGPSGGAFEQYF	TGCGCCAGCAGCCAAGGTCCTAGCGGGGGGGCCTTCGAGCAGTACTTC
TRBJ2-7	TRBD2	-	TRBV5-1	CASSLSGTSGEEQYF	TGCGCCAGCAGCTTATCCGGGACTAGCGGGGAAGAGCAGTACTTC
TRBJ2-2	TRBD1	-	TRBV19	CASTSDRETGELFF	TGTGCCAGTACCTCGGACAGGGAAACCGGGGAGCTGTTTTTT
TRBJ1-1	-	-	TRBV21-1	CASSKGPERTEAFF	TGTGCCAGCAGCAAAGGTCCCGAGAGGACTGAAGCTTTCTTT
TRBJ2-1	TRBD1	-	TRBV18	CASSLGTGRGNEQFF	TGTGCCAGCTCACTTGGGACAGGGAGGGGAAATGAGCAGTTCTTC
TRBJ2-5	TRBD2	-	TRBV30	CAWTGTSLRETQYF	TGTGCCTGGACCGGGACTAGCCTTCGGGAGACCCAGTACTTC
TRBJ2-1	-	-	TRBV14	CASSQGGQGRWFF	TGTGCCAGCAGCCAAGGTGGACAAGGGCGGTGGTTCTTC